This TCR beta chain was found in a study of cytomegalovirus exposure and HLA in healthy donors (dated by TCRdb to the late 2010s). About the study as a whole: According to a later analysis, one platform produced both the 120 validation repertoires and the 730 or so repertoires of the first cohort. The study aimed to test whether signatures of past pathogen exposure could be identified by cataloging public T cell receptors. Besides the first cohort of 666 subjects, a separate validation cohort made up of 120 different subjects was used. High-throughput TCR immunosequencing, statistical association of individual TCRs with disease status, and machine learning were combined to predict cytomegalovirus infection status. Here is what the overall study found, with its caveats: In both the original and validation cohorts, the classifier was reported to diagnose cytomegalovirus status with high specificity and sensitivity. While some public TCRs were present in many individuals, most TCR sequences turned up only very rarely across donors. The study gave a list of under 200 TCR beta chains associated with cytomegalovirus. All 120 or so repertoires were used to score co-occurrence in the validation cohort in a later analysis, because that analysis had no HLA typing for the cohort. Subsequent analysis determined that TCRs grouped into clusters in the first cohort also showed a tendency toward co-occurrence across the 90 to 150 validation repertoires, and roughly 95% of cluster scores exceeded 0. A few of the identified cytomegalovirus-associated TCR beta chains were confirmed in vitro to be specific for cytomegalovirus antigens. According to the authors, the approach could potentially be generalized to other disease states and immunological phenotypes.

Separate from the roughly 660-subject first cohort, the validation cohort of about 110 subjects was the group to which the donors belonged. Library preparation used the immunoSEQ multiplex PCR assay. Processing in the source paper ran as follows. A statistical classification framework was built to diagnose cytomegalovirus status from the catalog of TCR beta chain sequences. Drawn from immuneACCESS, this table holds only the in-frame rearrangements with V and J called that TCRdb kept. Clones are partly lost; checked studies trace under half to an unresolved V gene and leave the rest unexplained. V and J calls plus clone size are reproduced from that table; the DNA served to infer D and trimming. For this sample there are some 130,000 clones; 89% appear just once. The ten largest make up roughly 1.2% of the sample. As for this clone: Its target antigen remains unknown. Per-nucleotide qualities are absent, and no much larger clonotype sits a single base away.

V and J are trimmed by 5 bases and 6 bases, and the gene matches miss 11 bases of the junction. Inclusive of the bounding cysteine and phenylalanine, the CDR3 is 16 residues long. Only the CDR3 part of the read is kept: 48 bases, read in frame from the first base. The germline V gene provides CDR1 SNHLY and CDR2 FYNNEI. Sequencing was performed on PBMCs. This clonotype originated in a woman aged 18 to 35 in good health and CMV-seronegative. The sequence is built from TRBV2 and TRBJ1-2; 11 nucleotides in the junction match TRBD1. The CDR3 has the sequence CASSWDRGSPGDGYTF. The DNA is as follows: TGTGCCAGCAGTTGGGACAGGGGGAGCCCAGGAGATGGCTACACCTTC.